The rows below give T cell receptor beta chains drawn from one sample of a study of T cells after posttransplantation cyclophosphamide. Here immunoSEQ multiplex PCR was the method, and the copy in TCRdb shows in-frame clones only, minus some. This repertoire holds 30,000 to 35,000 clones, and none appear only once. Sequencing was performed on PBMCs. These receptors all stem from a woman in her fifties or sixties in good health and a related stem cell transplant donor. CDR3s include the opening cysteine and the closing phenylalanine or tryptophan. A D gene is named only where the DNA matches it firmly. Expanded clones get a size class; other rows say once, few or many, or leave the size out.

abundance,v_gene,j_gene,d_gene,len,CDR3nt,CDR3aa
many,TRBV19,TRBJ2-1,NA,16,TGTGCCAGTACAGAAGGGCACAGGGCCGGTCCCAATGAGCAGTTCTTC,CASTEGHRAGPNEQFF
many,TRBV5-6,TRBJ1-1,TRBD1,14,TGTGCCAGCAACCCCCGGACAGGGCCAACTGAAGCTTTCTTT,CASNPRTGPTEAFF
many,TRBV5-1,TRBJ2-7,TRBD1,14,TGCGCCAGCACTAACCGGGACAGGGGGTACGAGCAGTACTTC,CASTNRDRGYEQYF
many,TRBV9,TRBJ2-7,NA,14,TGTGCCAGCAGCGTAGCGGCAGCGAGCTACGAGCAGTACTTC,CASSVAAASYEQYF
many,TRBV9,TRBJ1-4,NA,15,TGTGCCAGCAGCGTAGCTCCAGGCCTTAATGAAAAACTGTTTTTT,CASSVAPGLNEKLFF
many,TRBV28,TRBJ1-5,NA,12,TGTGCCAGCAGAGAAGCTGATCAGCCCCAGCATTTT,CASREADQPQHF
NA,TRBV29-1,TRBJ2-3,TRBD2,14,TGCAGCGTGGGGACTAGCGGGAGCACAGATACGCAGTATTTT,CSVGTSGSTDTQYF
many,TRBV7-9,TRBJ2-1,NA,15,TGTGCCAGCAGGGAGACCGGGACACCCGGCAATGAGCAGTTCTTC,CASRETGTPGNEQFF
NA,TRBV29-1,TRBJ2-7,TRBD2,15,TGCAGCGTTGAGAGGACTTTTGCGGGAGGGAACGAGCAGTACTTC,CSVERTFAGGNEQYF
NA,TRBV7-3,TRBJ2-3,TRBD2,17,TGTGCCAGCAGCTCGGCACTACTAGCGGGGACCACAGATACGCAGTATTTT,CASSSALLAGTTDTQYF
many,TRBV7-8,TRBJ2-7,TRBD2,16,TGTGCCAGCAGCTTAGCTTGGCTAGCGGGAGCCTACGAGCAGTACTTC,CASSLAWLAGAYEQYF